Shown below are 10 T cell receptor beta chains from a single sample sequenced in a study of cytomegalovirus exposure and HLA in healthy donors. Use of 60 Vbeta and 13 Jbeta primers characterized the PCR. Sequenced by immunoSEQ multiplex PCR; TCRdb stores in-frame clones only, minus some. Found here are roughly 140,000 clones, around three quarters of them singletons; the top ten hold around 1.7%. The specimen was PBMCs. The receptors were sampled from a woman aged 40 to 50 in good health and CMV-seronegative.

The chain couples TRBV6-5 to TRBJ1-3; D might be TRBD1 (5 bases). Germline values: CDR1 MNHEY, CDR2 SVGAGI. The germline V and J ends were trimmed by 2 bases and 7 bases, with 9 bases remaining between them. CDR3 length: 13 residues. CDR3 coding DNA: TGTGCCAGCAGTTACGATGGGGGGAACACCATATATTTT. Its protein is CASSYDGGNTIYF.

This clone was seen once. The CDR3 bases are TGTGCCAGCAGCGTCGGACTAGACTACGAGCAGTACTTC. It encodes CASSVGLDYEQYF. The chain links TRBV5-4 to TRBJ2-7, with 7 bases matching TRBD2. The trim removed 4 bases at V and 3 bases at J, leaving 4 bases unmatched. Per germline, CDR1 SGHNT and CDR2 YYREEE (reference sequence). There are 13 residues in the CDR3.

The rearrangement joins TRBV9 to TRBJ1-1; 8 nucleotides line up with TRBD1. Germline-derived CDR1 and CDR2 are SGDLS and YYNGEE. Losses at the gene ends were 3 bases for V and 1 base for J; bases not matched to a gene: 2. This CDR3 is 14 amino acids long. The CDR3 DNA follows: TGTGCCAGCAGCGAGGACAGGGCGAACACTGAAGCTTTCTTT. It encodes CASSEDRANTEAFF. Variable domain in full (rest from reference TRBV9 and TRBJ1-1): DSGVTQTPKHLITATGQRVTLRCSPRSGDLSVYWYQQSLDQGLQFLIQYYNGEERAKGNILERFSAQQFPDLHSELNLSSLELGDSALYFCASSEDRANTEAFFGQGTRLTVV.

The V call is TRBV5-1, the J call TRBJ2-3, with TRBD1 matching over 7 bases. The length of the CDR3 is 15 residues. CDR1 is SGHRS and CDR2 is YFSETQ in the germline V gene. Germline trimming cut 0 bases from V and 4 bases from J; bases unmatched to any gene: 5. CDR3 residues: CASSLVGTDSDTQYF. The CDR3 nucleotides are TGCGCCAGCAGCTTGGTAGGGACAGATTCAGATACGCAGTATTTT.

V is TRBV4-1 and J is TRBJ1-6, with a possible D match to TRBD1 (5 bases). Germline assignment: CDR1 MGHRA and CDR2 YSYEKL. V dropped 4 bases and J dropped 6 bases, with 13 bases sitting between them. The CDR3 has 15 residues. This CDR3 is CASSPQLGVNSPLHF. As DNA, the CDR3 is TGCGCCAGCAGCCCGCAGCTAGGGGTTAATTCACCCCTCCACTTT.

The chain carries TRBV5-4 and TRBJ2-5; a possible D gene is TRBD2 (7 bases). Germline assignment: CDR1 SGHNT and CDR2 YYREEE (reference sequence). There are 17 residues in the CDR3. V was pared by 2 bases and J by 5 bases, with 22 bases between. CDR3 nucleotides: TGTGCCAGCAGCTTTGGAGGGGCTAGGGGGGGTGTGGAGACCCAGTACTTC. Its translation is CASSFGGARGGVETQYF.

The chain joins TRBV5-4 to TRBJ1-2; a possible D gene is TRBD1 (5 bases). Per the germline V gene, CDR1 is SGHNT and CDR2 is YYREEE (reference sequence). Deletions cut 3 bases from V and 7 bases from J, with 13 bases between. The CDR3 contains 13 residues. Here the CDR3 DNA reads TGTGCCAGCAGCTCAACAGGCGACGGTGGCTACACCTTC. Translated: CASSSTGDGGYTF.

The chain links TRBV6-5 to TRBJ1-3; TRBD1 is a possible D gene (5 bases). The ends were cut back, 0 bases at V and 0 bases at J, with 9 bases in the middle. Germline loops: CDR1 MNHEY, CDR2 SVGAGI. The CDR3 is 16 amino acids. CDR3 region: CASSYSNRPSGNTIYF. CDR3 nucleotide sequence: TGTGCCAGCAGTTACTCGAACAGGCCCTCTGGAAACACCATATATTTT.

The chain recombines TRBV10-2 with TRBJ2-1; D perhaps matches TRBD2 (6 bases). The V and J ends lost 1 base and 0 bases respectively, with 13 bases between them. Germline V gene sequence: CDR1 WSHSY, CDR2 SAAADI. The CDR3 length is 17 residues. This chain's CDR3 is CASSELSGSSSYNEQFF. The CDR3 bases are TGCGCCAGCAGTGAGTTGAGCGGGTCTAGCTCCTACAATGAGCAGTTCTTC.

This chain joins TRBV4-1 and TRBJ1-1; possibly TRBD1 for D (6 bases). V lost 4 bases, J lost 6 bases, and 18 bases lay in between. The CDR3 is made up of 15 amino acids. Germline loops: CDR1 MGHRA, CDR2 YSYEKL. The CDR3 loop reads CASSPTSTGIAEAFF. CDR3 in DNA: TGCGCCAGCAGCCCTACCTCCACAGGGATCGCTGAAGCTTTCTTT.